The 27 T cell receptor beta chains listed next were all sequenced from one sample in a study of regulatory T cells in long-lasting Graves disease. HTBI primers from iRepertoire and Arm-PCR of CDR3 regions yielded the TCR beta libraries. Each CDR3 protein gets one entry after TCRdb re-called the multiplex PCR reads with MiXCR. This table holds about 460,000 distinct CDR3 sequences, approximately 23% found once. Time point: persistent/refractory GD, antithyroid drugs over 5 years with positive TRAb. Scientists built the TCR library using RNA that was extracted from PBMCs. The sample consisted of peripheral blood mononuclear cells (PBMCs), taken when the disease was refractory, from a patient treated with antithyroid drugs. The receptors were sampled from a female donor with Graves disease.

There are many counts of this clonotype. The V gene is TRBV20-1, the J gene TRBJ1-5, with unresolved D. The CDR3 contains 13 residues. Trimming cost V 3 bases and J 4 bases, with 10 bases left between them. Germline V lookup: CDR1 DFQATT, CDR2 SNEGSKA (reference sequence). The CDR3 spells CSASDGANQPQHF. In DNA, the CDR3 is TGCAGTGCTAGCGACGGCGCGAATCAGCCCCAGCATTTT.

This clonotype was seen ten or more times. The chain is built from TRBV11-3 and TRBJ2-5; maybe TRBD1 (5 bases). V was trimmed by 3 bases and J by 0 bases, leaving 8 bases between them. The CDR3 is 14 amino acids. CDR1 and CDR2 from the germline V gene are SGHNT and YENEEA. CDR3 region: CASSLPGNQETQYF. The CDR3 DNA reads TGTGCCAGCAGCTTGCCAGGGAACCAAGAGACCCAGTACTTC.

This clonotype was picked up many times. The chain couples TRBV28 to TRBJ1-5; no reliable D call. This CDR3 is built from 14 residues. V was trimmed by 5 bases and J by 7 bases, leaving 15 bases between them. CDR1 is MDHEN, CDR2 SYDVKM, per germline. The CDR3 region has the DNA TGTGCCAGCAGTGTGGGCGGGGAAAGGCAGCCCCAGCATTTT. Amino acid sequence: CASSVGGERQPQHF.

In DNA form, the CDR3 reads TGTGCCAGCAGTGAGCTCCGGCGGGAGCTTAAAGATACGCAGTATTTT. Translation gives CASSELRRELKDTQYF. The gene calls are TRBV2 and TRBJ2-3, with 7 bases fitting TRBD2. In germline, CDR1 is SNHLY, CDR2 FYNNEI. V was pared by 3 bases and J by 5 bases, with 11 bases of the junction left unmatched. This CDR3 is 16 amino acids long.

Note on this clonotype: Because it lacks the conserved phenylalanine or tryptophan at the end, this CDR3 is likely a read error. V and J are TRBV28 and TRBJ1-1; D may be TRBD1 (5 bases). The germline V gene has CDR1 MDHEN and CDR2 SYDVKM. The CDR3 consists of 14 residues. V was pared by 4 bases and J by 0 bases, with 9 bases between. The CDR3 here is CASSSGTLNTEAFL. CDR3 sequence (DNA): TGTGCCAGCAGTTCTGGGACTCTGAACACTGAAGCTTTCCTT.

This clonotype showed up many times. The V call is TRBV28, the J call TRBJ1-5; D is possibly TRBD1 (5 bases). This CDR3 has 16 amino acids. Germline V gene lookup returns CDR1 MDHEN and CDR2 SYDVKM. Trimming left V 7 bases short and J 9 bases short, with 25 bases between. The CDR3 bases are TGTGCCAGCAATCCGCGAACAGGCCAAATGGGTCGGCCCCAGCATTTT. Translating gives CASNPRTGQMGRPQHF.

At least ten counts were recorded for this clonotype. Here the CDR3 DNA reads TGTGCCTGGAGTGCCGACTACGAGCAGTACTTC. Translating it yields CAWSADYEQYF. V gene TRBV30 combines with J gene TRBJ2-7; D gene unclear. The CDR3 contains 11 residues. The germline gives CDR1 GTSNPN, CDR2 SVGIG (reference sequence). Trimming cost V 1 base and J 3 bases, with 4 bases left between them.

This clonotype was detected only a few times. The chain couples TRBV20-1 to TRBJ2-1; TRBD2 agrees at 11 bases. The CDR3 length is 14 residues. V lost 5 bases and J lost 3; bases outside the gene matches: 3. Germline CDR1 is DFQATT and CDR2 is SNEGSKA (reference sequence). CDR3 residues: CSALSGGVYNEQFF. CDR3 coding DNA: TGCAGTGCTCTTAGCGGGGGGGTCTACAATGAGCAGTTCTTC.

V and J are TRBV5-1 and TRBJ1-5; the D is unclear. The germline CDR1 and CDR2 sequences are SGHRS and YFSETQ. The CDR3 spans 15 residues. V lost 6 bases and J lost 2, with 15 bases in between. The DNA for the CDR3 is TGCGCCAGCACCTTTTTAGGGCTGCGCAATCAGCCCCAGCATTTT. Its protein is CASTFLGLRNQPQHF.

The sample holds many counts of this clonotype. The rearrangement links TRBV25-1 to TRBJ1-2; D gene ambiguous. Trimming took 8 bases from V and 2 from J, leaving 15 bases between them. The germline V gene has CDR1 MGHDK and CDR2 SYGVNS. The CDR3 totals 14 residues. The CDR3 DNA follows: TGTGCCAGCTCTTCCTTTGGGGAGAACTATGGCTACACCTTC. Protein: CASSSFGENYGYTF.

The table lists this clonotype with many counts. The rearrangement links TRBV12-3 or TRBV12-4 to TRBJ2-2; D is possibly TRBD1 (6 bases). The V and J ends lost 7 bases and 4 bases respectively, with 10 bases between them. CDR3 length: 13 amino acids. The CDR3 loop reads CASTYRVTGELFF. In DNA form, the CDR3 reads TGTGCCAGCACTTACAGGGTCACCGGGGAGCTGTTTTTT.

This clonotype was seen a few times. The chain employs TRBV5-5 and TRBJ1-1, with 7 bases aligning to TRBD1. Looked up from germline, CDR1 is SGHKS and CDR2 is YYEKEE (reference sequence). The V gene end was trimmed by 4 bases and the J gene end by 10 bases; junction bases not matched to a gene: 10. This CDR3 has 13 amino acids. CDR3 sequence (DNA): TGTGCCAGCAGCCCCCTCGGGCAGGGGGGAGCTTTCTTT. Amino acids: CASSPLGQGGAFF.

J is TRBJ1-1 and V is TRBV20-1; perhaps TRBD1 as D (6 bases). This CDR3 region has 14 residues. The germline V gene encodes CDR1 DFQATT and CDR2 SNEGSKA (reference sequence). The CDR3 loop is CSSLPPGVGTEAFF. CDR3 bases: TGCAGCTCCCTGCCCCCAGGGGTGGGCACTGAAGCTTTCTTT.

The gene calls are TRBV2 and TRBJ1-1; tentative D call: TRBD1 (6 bases). From germline, CDR1 is SNHLY and CDR2 FYNNEI. Trimming removed 4 bases from V and 6 bases from J, with 12 bases in between. The CDR3 runs 13 residues. CDR3 loop: CASSGGAHPEAFF. As DNA, the CDR3 is TGTGCCAGCAGTGGGGGGGCGCATCCTGAAGCTTTCTTT. The complete variable domain, with remaining parts taken from reference TRBV2 and TRBJ1-1, reads EPEVTQTPSHQVTQMGQEVILRCVPISNHLYFYWYRQILGQKVEFLVSFYNNEISEKSEIFDDQFSVERPDGSNFTLKIRSTKLEDSAMYFCASSGGAHPEAFFGQGTRLTVV.

V is TRBV28 and J is TRBJ2-3, with 11 bases identical to TRBD2. This CDR3 is built from 17 residues. CDR1 and CDR2 (germline): MDHEN, SYDVKM. Trimming removed 10 bases from V and 0 bases from J; junction bases left unmatched: 12. CDR3 in DNA: TGTGCCACCACTAGCGGGAGTTACGCGTCTAGCACAGATACGCAGTATTTT. The encoded protein is CATTSGSYASSTDTQYF.

This clonotype was counted between two and nine times. This chain links TRBV11-3 with TRBJ2-2, with D unresolved. The length of the CDR3 is 15 residues. CDR1 is SGHNT and CDR2 is YENEEA in the germline V gene. Trimming shortened V by 4 bases and J by 8 bases, and 17 bases separated the two germline ends. For the CDR3, the DNA is TGTGCCAGCAGCTATAGGCAGGCCATTGCGGGGGAGCTGTTTTTT. It specifies CASSYRQAIAGELFF.

V and J are TRBV4-2 and TRBJ1-4; D remains ambiguous. With 5 bases removed from V and 4 bases from J, the gap between germline ends came to 11 bases. CDR3 length: 14 amino acids. Germline V gene data show CDR1 as LGHNA and CDR2 as YNFKEQ. The CDR3 loop reads CASSNRDRNEKLFF. The CDR3 DNA reads TGTGCCAGCAGCAACCGCGACCGTAATGAAAAACTGTTTTTT.

For the CDR3, the DNA is TGCGCCAGCAGCCAAGATATGGGAACAGGGGATGGCTACACCTTC. This sequence encodes CASSQDMGTGDGYTF. The genes are TRBV4-1 and TRBJ1-2; 7 bases line up with TRBD1. This CDR3 has 15 residues. Trimming at V came to 0 bases and at J to 6 bases, leaving 7 bases not matched to a gene. Germline V CDR1 and CDR2: MGHRA, YSYEKL.

The chain recombines TRBV5-1 with TRBJ2-7; 9 positions match TRBD2. The V segment lost 0 bases and the J segment 7 bases; nucleotides outside the gene matches: 11. CDR3 length: 16 residues. The germline gives CDR1 SGHRS, CDR2 YFSETQ. The CDR3 coding sequence is TGCGCCAGCAGCTTGGTCGGCGGGGGGGCACTCGGGGAGCAGTACTTC. It translates to CASSLVGGGALGEQYF.

This clonotype was counted only a few times. The gene calls are TRBV5-1 and TRBJ2-7, with D perhaps TRBD1 (6 bases). The CDR3 spans 14 residues. Trimming removed 3 bases from V and 0 bases from J, with 10 bases in between. Germline lookup yields CDR1 SGHRS and CDR2 YFSETQ. The CDR3 protein is CASSWGHPSYEQYF. In DNA, the CDR3 is TGCGCCAGCAGCTGGGGACACCCCTCCTACGAGCAGTACTTC.

This clonotype was observed a handful of times. The V call is TRBV9, the J call TRBJ1-2, with TRBD1 matching over 8 bases. V was clipped by 4 bases and J by 3 bases; unmatched bases: 8. Germline CDR1 reads SGDLS; CDR2 reads YYNGEE. The length of the CDR3 is 15 residues. CDR3 in amino acids: CASSPWDRPYYGYTF. The CDR3 DNA is TGTGCCAGCAGCCCCTGGGACAGGCCGTACTATGGCTACACCTTC.

This clonotype came up a few times. V is TRBV7-9 and J is TRBJ1-1; possible D gene TRBD1, 5 bases. The CDR3 has 10 amino acids. Germline assignment: CDR1 SEHNR and CDR2 FQNEAQ (reference sequence). Trimming took 5 bases from V and 7 from J, leaving 5 bases between them. The CDR3 region has the DNA TGTGCCAGCAGCCAGGGTGAAGCTTTCTTT. Translated, it gives CASSQGEAFF.

This chain links TRBV14 with TRBJ1-2; no definite D call. Germline CDR1 SGHDN, CDR2 FVKESK. The CDR3 extends over 13 amino acids. V lost 0 bases, J lost 14 bases, and 16 bases lay in between. Here the CDR3 reads CASSQENEKGRTF. The CDR3 DNA reads as TGTGCCAGCAGCCAAGAAAATGAGAAAGGGCGTACCTTC.

This clonotype was recorded at least ten times. The V call is TRBV6-1, the J call TRBJ1-1; maybe TRBD1 (5 bases). V lost 3 bases and J 4 bases, leaving 15 bases between the germline ends. CDR1 and CDR2 (germline): MNHNS, SASEGT. The CDR3 is 15 residues long. CDR3 nucleotide sequence: TGTGCCAGCAGTGATGGGACCTGGACTTCCACTGAAGCTTTCTTT. Amino acid sequence: CASSDGTWTSTEAFF.

A few counts support this clonotype. This chain links TRBV6-5 with TRBJ1-4; TRBD1 agrees at 10 bases. The germline V gene encodes CDR1 MNHEY and CDR2 SVGAGI. V was clipped by 3 bases and J by 1 base; unmatched bases: 14. This CDR3 has 20 residues. The CDR3 loop reads CASSYRGQGKSAVTNEKLFF. As DNA, the CDR3 is TGTGCCAGCAGTTATCGGGGACAGGGGAAATCGGCGGTAACTAATGAAAAACTGTTTTTT.

The chain joins TRBV10-3 to TRBJ2-5, with D perhaps TRBD1 (5 bases). Trimming left V 6 bases short and J 3 bases short, with 14 bases between. CDR3 length equals 14 residues. CDR1 is ENHRY, CDR2 SYGVKD, per germline. In DNA form, the CDR3 reads TGTGCCATCAGGGACACCCGACGGGAAGAGACCCAGTACTTC. It encodes CAIRDTRREETQYF.

The chain joins TRBV6-1 to TRBJ1-1; D possibly corresponds to TRBD1 (6 bases). CDR3 length: 13 amino acids. Trimming pared 6 bases from V and 8 bases from J, leaving 16 bases between. Germline V lookup: CDR1 MNHNS, CDR2 SASEGT. The CDR3: CASRPTGLGEAFF. The CDR3 DNA reads as TGTGCCAGCAGACCAACAGGGCTTGGGGAAGCTTTCTTT.